The 4 T cell receptor beta chains listed next were all sequenced from one sample in a study of cytomegalovirus exposure and HLA in healthy donors. PCR was performed using 60 Vbeta and 13 Jbeta primers. Clones were read by immunoSEQ multiplex PCR, and TCRdb kept only the in-frame ones, dropping some. The sample records around 200,000 clones, more than 75% being singletons. Sequenced material: PBMCs. The origin of the receptors is a woman between 45 and 65 years old in good health and CMV-seropositive.

This chain joins TRBV7-3 and TRBJ1-1, with D unclear. Trimming shortened V by 6 bases and J by 1 base, and 9 bases separated the two germline ends. The CDR3 totals 13 residues. Germline CDR1 reads SGHTA; CDR2 reads FQGTGA. CDR3 region: CASSIQQNTEAFF. Written as DNA, the CDR3 is TGTGCCAGCAGTATACAGCAGAACACTGAAGCTTTCTTT.

This chain connects TRBV7-2 to TRBJ2-3; the D gene is possibly TRBD1 (6 bases). The CDR3 consists of 13 residues. Per the germline V gene, CDR1 is SGHTA and CDR2 is FQGNSA. The V end was cut by 6 bases, the J end by 3 bases, with 10 bases between. This chain's CDR3 is CASRYTGTDTQYF. DNA of the CDR3: TGTGCCAGCAGATACACAGGGACAGATACGCAGTATTTT.

This clone has only a few counts. CDR3 in DNA: TGCGCCAGCAGCCAGGGTAGTACTGGAAACACCATATATTTT. Translating gives CASSQGSTGNTIYF. The rearrangement joins TRBV5-1 to TRBJ1-3, with D maybe TRBD1 (5 bases). Germline CDR1 reads SGHRS; CDR2 reads YFSETQ. V dropped 4 bases and J dropped 2 bases, with 10 bases sitting between them. The CDR3 covers 14 residues. The variable domain in full, with the rest retrieved from reference TRBV5-1 and TRBJ1-3, is KAGVTQTPRYLIKTRGQQVTLSCSPISGHRSVSWYQQTPGQGLQFLFEYFSETQRNKGNFPGRFSGRQFSNSRSEMNVSTLELGDSALYLCASSQGSTGNTIYFGEGSWLTVV.

The gene calls are TRBV28 and TRBJ1-2; possible D gene TRBD1, 5 bases. V lost 10 bases and J lost 6, with 21 bases in between. The germline CDR1 and CDR2 sequences are MDHEN and SYDVKM. The CDR3 has 14 residues. The CDR3 region has the DNA TGTGCCATTAATGAGAGGGGACTTGGCGATGGCTACACCTTC. Translation: CAINERGLGDGYTF.